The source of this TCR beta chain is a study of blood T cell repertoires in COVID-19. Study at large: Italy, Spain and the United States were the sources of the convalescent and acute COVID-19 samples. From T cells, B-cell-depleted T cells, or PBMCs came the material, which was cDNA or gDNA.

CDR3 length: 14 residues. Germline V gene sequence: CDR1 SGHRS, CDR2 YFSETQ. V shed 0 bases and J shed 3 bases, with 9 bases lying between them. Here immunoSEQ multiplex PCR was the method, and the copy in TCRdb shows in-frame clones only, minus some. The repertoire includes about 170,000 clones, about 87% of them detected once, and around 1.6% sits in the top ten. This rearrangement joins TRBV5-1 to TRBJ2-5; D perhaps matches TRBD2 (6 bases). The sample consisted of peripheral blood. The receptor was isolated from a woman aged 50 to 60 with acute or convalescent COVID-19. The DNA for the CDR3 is TGCGCCAGCAGCTTGGAGGGCGGGAAAGAGACCCAGTACTTC. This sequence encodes CASSLEGGKETQYF.